The 8 T cell receptor beta chains reported below all come from one sample, sequenced in a study of shared clonotypes between healthy human individuals. Sequenced by immunoSEQ multiplex PCR; TCRdb stores in-frame clones only, minus some. Here the sample spans millions of clones, about 95% being singletons. Positively selected for CCR7, the CD45RO-negative cells used as naive CD8 cells excluded terminally differentiated effector memory CD45RA+ cells. Sequenced sample: naive CD8+ T cells sorted from blood. The receptors derive from a man aged 18 to 35 in good health.

This clone was observed a single time. The rearrangement uses TRBV6-4 and TRBJ2-2, with 7 bases that match TRBD2. After removal of 4 bases from V and 5 bases from J, the junction contained 10 bases not matched to a gene. Germline V gene data show CDR1 as MRHNA and CDR2 as SNTAGT. CDR3 length: 16 amino acids. The CDR3 here is CASSASGGRGTGELFF. In nucleotides, the CDR3 is TGTGCCAGCAGTGCCTCGGGCGGGAGAGGTACCGGGGAGCTGTTTTTT.

The chain couples TRBV6-5 to TRBJ2-2, with D tentatively TRBD2 (6 bases). The V end lost 8 bases, the J end lost 1 base, and 14 bases lay between the germline ends. CDR1 is MNHEY, CDR2 SVGAGI, per germline. The CDR3 spans 15 residues. In nucleotides, the CDR3 is TGTGCCAGCGGCGGGGCAGGCGGGAACACCGGGGAGCTGTTTTTT. Protein sequence: CASGGAGGNTGELFF.

The chain is built from TRBV6-1 and TRBJ2-1; D gene unclear. Germline CDR1 and CDR2: MNHNS and SASEGT. CDR3 length: 15 amino acids. V lost 3 bases to trimming and J lost 8 bases, with 17 bases between them. CDR3 protein: CASSDSSYWGHEQFF. In DNA, the CDR3 is TGTGCCAGCAGTGACAGTTCGTATTGGGGTCATGAGCAGTTCTTC.

This rearrangement joins TRBV7-9 to TRBJ1-4; tentative D call: TRBD1 (6 bases). The CDR3 contains 17 residues. CDR1 is SEHNR, CDR2 FQNEAQ, per germline (reference sequence). Trimming cost V 1 base and J 5 bases, with 17 bases left between them. Written as DNA, the CDR3 is TGTGCCAGCAGCTTAGTGGATACAGGGTTGATGAATGAAAAACTGTTTTTT. It translates to CASSLVDTGLMNEKLFF.

The gene calls are TRBV27 and TRBJ1-2; D is unclear. CDR1 and CDR2 (germline): MNHEY, SMNVEV (reference sequence). Trimming removed 5 bases from V and 7 bases from J, with 8 bases in between. The CDR3 extends over 11 amino acids. CDR3 sequence (DNA): TGTGCCAGCAGTCACGGTGGTGGCTACACCTTC. Protein product: CASSHGGGYTF.

A note on this clone: Different DNA sequences within this sample yield the same CDR3. This chain joins TRBV5-1 and TRBJ2-5; 10 bases line up with TRBD1. J lost 4 bases, V lost 1 base, and 4 bases had no gene match. CDR1 SGHRS and CDR2 YFSETQ come from the germline V gene. This CDR3 is 15 amino acids long. CDR3 DNA sequence: TGCGCCAGCAGCTTGATGGGACAGGGGCTAGAGACCCAGTACTTC. As protein: CASSLMGQGLETQYF.

The rearrangement uses TRBV11-2 and TRBJ2-7; D call uncertain. This CDR3 region has 13 residues. The V end lost 1 base, the J end lost 3 bases, and 7 bases lay between the germline ends. Germline CDR1 and CDR2: SGHAT and FQNNGV. This CDR3 reads CASSLAFLYEQYF. In DNA, the CDR3 is TGTGCCAGCAGCTTAGCATTCCTCTACGAGCAGTACTTC.

The chain recombines TRBV4-3 with TRBJ2-7; 11 nucleotides line up with TRBD1. Trimming removed 4 bases from V and 2 bases from J; junction bases left unmatched: 13. This CDR3 has 18 residues. CDR1 LGHNA and CDR2 YSLEER come from the germline V gene. The CDR3 bases are TGCGCCAGCAGCCCGGACAGGGGGCTTTCGCCCAAGCCCTACGAGCAGTACTTC. It encodes CASSPDRGLSPKPYEQYF.